The rows below give T cell receptor beta chains drawn from one sample of a study of blood T cell repertoires in COVID-19. TCRdb's table, derived via immunoSEQ multiplex PCR, lists solely in-frame clones and lacks some. The data show hundreds of thousands of clones, approximately 83% seen once. The material sequenced was PBMCs or T cells enriched from blood (not recorded which). All receptors derive from a woman aged 40-49 years with acute COVID-19. Each CDR3 is given with its conserved first and last residue. The D gene is left open where the match is weak. The size entry is marked missing in some rows and otherwise reads once, few, many or a size class.

j_gene	d_gene	len	abundance	v_gene	CDR3nt	CDR3aa
TRBJ2-5	TRBD1	15	.	TRBV11-2	TGTGCCAGCAGCTTCGGGACAGGGGCTCAAGAGACCCAGTACTTC	CASSFGTGAQETQYF
TRBJ2-7	TRBD2	14	.	TRBV10-3	TGTGCCATCAGTGAACGGGAGGCCGCCTACGAGCAGTACTTC	CAISEREAAYEQYF
TRBJ1-1	.	15	.	TRBV6-1	TGTGCCAGCAGTGAACCGGGACACTCGAACACTGAAGCTTTCTTT	CASSEPGHSNTEAFF
TRBJ1-4	.	15	.	TRBV19	TGTGCCAGTAGTCCTACAGGAGTGACTAATGAAAAACTGTTTTTT	CASSPTGVTNEKLFF
TRBJ1-1	.	14	.	TRBV7-9	TGTGCCAGCAGCCACGACAGTGTTTACACTGAAGCTTTCTTT	CASSHDSVYTEAFF
TRBJ2-7	.	13	.	TRBV4-1	TGCGCCAGCAGCCCCGGGAACTCCTACGAGCAGTACTTC	CASSPGNSYEQYF
TRBJ1-1	.	15	.	TRBV19	TGTGCCAGTACCCCGGGCGGGGGAGGCAACACTGAAGCTTTCTTT	CASTPGGGGNTEAFF
TRBJ1-1	TRBD1	15	once	TRBV4-3	TGCGCCAGCAGCCGGGACAGGGCCGAACCCACTGAAGCTTTCTTT	CASSRDRAEPTEAFF
TRBJ2-1	TRBD2	14	.	TRBV5-5	TGTGCCAGCAGCTTAAATCTAGCGGGAGTTGGGCAGTTCTTC	CASSLNLAGVGQFF
TRBJ2-7	TRBD2	13	.	TRBV10-2	TGCGCCAGTCGACTAGCGGGGCTCGAGGAGCAGTACTTC	CASRLAGLEEQYF
TRBJ2-7	TRBD1	14	.	TRBV6-5	TGTGCCAGCAGTTACTCCGGACAGGGCAACGAGCAGTACTTC	CASSYSGQGNEQYF
TRBJ2-3	.	15	.	TRBV7-9	TGTGCCAGCAGCTTAGCGGCGGCTAAGGGAGTTACGCAGTATTTT	CASSLAAAKGVTQYF
TRBJ1-1	.	16	few	TRBV6-5	TGTGCCAGCAGTTATGGGAGGGTAGGGGTGGACACTGAAGCTTTCTTT	CASSYGRVGVDTEAFF
TRBJ2-3	.	11	.	TRBV12-3/TRBV12-4	TGTGCCAGCAGCCAGGGAGATACGCAGTATTTT	CASSQGDTQYF
TRBJ2-1	TRBD1	16	.	TRBV6-1	TGTGCCAGCAGTGTATGGGACAGGGGGTCTCGGAATGAGCAGTTCTTC	CASSVWDRGSRNEQFF
TRBJ1-3	.	15	.	TRBV28	TGTGCCAGCAGCCCGCCAGGGGTCTCTGGAAACACCATATATTTT	CASSPPGVSGNTIYF
TRBJ2-2	.	14	once	TRBV11-2	TGTGCCAGCAGCTTAGGCGCGAACACCGGGGAGCTGTTTTTT	CASSLGANTGELFF
TRBJ2-7	.	12	few	TRBV18	TGTGCCAGCTCACCAACGAGGGGACTTCAGTACTTC	CASSPTRGLQYF
TRBJ2-7	.	13	.	TRBV10-3	TGTGCCATCAGCCCCGGGACACAGTACGAGCAGTACTTC	CAISPGTQYEQYF
TRBJ1-5	.	13	.	TRBV24-1	TGTGCCACCAGTGACCACACTACTCAGCCCCAGCATTTT	CATSDHTTQPQHF
TRBJ2-1	TRBD2	15	.	TRBV7-9	TGTGCCAGCAGCTTCTCTAGCGGGAGGATCAATGAGCAGTTCTTC	CASSFSSGRINEQFF
TRBJ2-7	TRBD2	13	.	TRBV29-1	TGCAGCGTTGAAGGGCTAGCGGGAGAAGAGCAGTACTTC	CSVEGLAGEEQYF
TRBJ1-1	.	15	.	TRBV19	TGTGCCAGTAGTATAACGGCCCGGGATCACACTGAAGCTTTCTTT	CASSITARDHTEAFF
TRBJ1-6	TRBD1	16	.	TRBV18	TGTGCCAGCTCACCACGTCAGGGGGTCCAGAATTCACCCCTCCACTTT	CASSPRQGVQNSPLHF
TRBJ2-5	TRBD1	13	.	TRBV5-1	TGCGCCAGCAGCTTGGGGGCTGACAGGGTCCAGTACTTC	CASSLGADRVQYF
TRBJ2-3	TRBD2	18	.	TRBV28	TGTGCCAGCAGTTTATTACCCCCCCTAGCGGGGGGCGAGAATACGCAGTATTTT	CASSLLPPLAGGENTQYF
TRBJ2-7	TRBD2	15	.	TRBV28	TGTGCCAGCAGTTTGGCGCTAGCGGACCCCTACGAGCAGTACTTC	CASSLALADPYEQYF
TRBJ1-6	.	14	.	TRBV7-9	TGTGCCAGCAGCTTGGGTGGGGAGGATTCACCCCTCCACTTT	CASSLGGEDSPLHF
TRBJ2-7	TRBD2	16	.	TRBV28	TGTGCCAGCACTTCCCCCGGGGGGGGTCCCCTCTACGAGCAGTACTTC	CASTSPGGGPLYEQYF
TRBJ1-2	TRBD1	15	.	TRBV6-4	TGTGCCAGCAGTGATCTGGGACAGGGGATAATTGGCTACACCTTC	CASSDLGQGIIGYTF
TRBJ1-5	TRBD1	14	.	TRBV7-9	TGTGCCAGCAGTGACGGACAGGAACAACCCCCCCAGCATTTT	CASSDGQEQPPQHF
TRBJ1-1	.	14	.	TRBV28	TGTGCCAGCACGGGGGGCGGGGTGAACACTGAAGCTTTCTTT	CASTGGGVNTEAFF
TRBJ2-7	.	15	.	TRBV15	TGTGCCACCAGCAGCAGTTCGAGCGGTTCCTACGAGCAGTACTTC	CATSSSSSGSYEQYF
TRBJ2-7	.	13	many	TRBV2	TGTGCCAGCAGTGATGTATTCTCCTACGAGCAGTACTTC	CASSDVFSYEQYF
TRBJ2-1	TRBD2	16	.	TRBV28	TGTGCCAGTACCATTAGCGGGAGGAACGGCCGGAATGAGCAGTTCTTC	CASTISGRNGRNEQFF
TRBJ1-5	.	12	.	TRBV7-2	TGTGCCAGCAGCTTCTCTCGGGAGCCCCAGCATTTT	CASSFSREPQHF
TRBJ2-7	TRBD1	15	.	TRBV19	TGTGCCAGTAGTCCCGGGGACAGGGAAGCCTACGAGCAGTACTTC	CASSPGDREAYEQYF
TRBJ2-7	TRBD1	12	.	TRBV28	TGTGCCAGTACAGGGGCGGTCTACGAGCAGTACTTC	CASTGAVYEQYF
TRBJ2-5	.	14	.	TRBV9	TGTGCCAGCAGCGTAGGGTTTGGAGGGGAGACCCAGTACTTC	CASSVGFGGETQYF
TRBJ2-7	.	13	.	TRBV30	TGTGCCTGGAGTGTACGGTCAGACGGACATTCGAACTTC	CAWSVRSDGHSNF
TRBJ2-7	TRBD1	13	.	TRBV28	TGTGCCGCCGAGGACAGGGTTTTATACGAGCAGTACTTC	CAAEDRVLYEQYF
TRBJ2-2	.	17	.	TRBV11-3	TGTGCCAGCAGCTCCCCCCCCCAGGGCACGAACACCGGGGAGCTGTTTTTT	CASSSPPQGTNTGELFF
TRBJ1-6	TRBD1	19	.	TRBV10-1	TGCGCCAGCAGTGAGTGGGACAGGGTCCAAGGTAACTATAATTCACCCCTCCACTTT	CASSEWDRVQGNYNSPLHF
TRBJ2-7	TRBD1	15	.	TRBV7-2	TGTGCCAGCAGCATAAACAGGGGCCTCTCCTACGAGCAGTACTTC	CASSINRGLSYEQYF
TRBJ2-1	TRBD1	15	.	TRBV18	TGTGCCAGCTCACCCCCGGGACAGGGCTACAATGAGCAGTTCTTC	CASSPPGQGYNEQFF